This T cell receptor beta chain was identified in a study of blood T cells in healthy people across ages. A single count supports this clonotype. This CDR3 contains 16 residues. V was trimmed by 4 bases and J by 9 bases, leaving 22 bases between them. Germline V gene lookup returns CDR1 SGHTA and CDR2 FQGNSA. Using a J-beta primer mix together with a sample-barcoded 5' primer, a second PCR was run for roughly 7 to 12 cycles. TCRdb reanalysed the 5' RACE reads using MiXCR and keeps one entry per CDR3 protein. This sample has some 780,000 distinct CDR3 sequences, with approximately 53% found just once. The chain uses TRBV7-2 and TRBJ2-1, with D perhaps matching TRBD2 (7 bases). This receptor was taken from a man in his forties in good health. Specimen: blood. CDR3 sequence: CASSSTRGGGNSEQFF. CDR3 sequence (DNA): TGTGCCAGCAGCTCCACCAGGGGCGGGGGTAATAGTGAGCAGTTCTTC.